The 6 T cell receptor beta chains listed next were all sequenced from one sample in a study of PD-1 blockade in mismatch repair-deficient tumors. Libraries were prepared by immunoSEQ multiplex PCR; TCRdb keeps only in-frame clonotypes and omits some of them. The data contain 80,000 to 100,000 clones, over 70% of them singletons. Material: peripheral blood, obtained 12 weeks after starting pembrolizumab. All receptors come from an adult with mismatch repair-deficient cancer.

This clone occurred a few times. V usage is TRBV5-1 and J usage is TRBJ2-5; possible D gene TRBD1, 5 bases. The ends were cut back, 1 base at V and 3 bases at J, with 10 bases in the middle. There are 14 residues in the CDR3. Germline lookup yields CDR1 SGHRS and CDR2 YFSETQ. The CDR3 region has the DNA TGCGCCAGCAGCTTGCGGACACCCGAAGAGACCCAGTACTTC. It codes for CASSLRTPEETQYF.

This rearrangement joins TRBV6-1 to TRBJ1-5; unclear D gene. CDR1 is MNHNS and CDR2 is SASEGT in the germline V gene. CDR3 size: 14 residues. With 2 bases removed from V and 1 base from J, the gap between germline ends came to 6 bases. The CDR3 nucleotides read TGTGCCAGCAGTGAATTCGACAGCAATCAGCCCCAGCATTTT. This translates into CASSEFDSNQPQHF.

CDR3 protein: CASSSSEAKNIQYF. Written as DNA, the CDR3 is TGTGCCAGCAGTAGTAGCGAAGCCAAAAACATTCAGTACTTC. The chain carries TRBV9 and TRBJ2-4, with D tentatively TRBD2 (5 bases). Germline CDR1 and CDR2: SGDLS and YYNGEE. The CDR3 extends over 14 amino acids. The V end lost 5 bases, the J end lost 0 bases, and 9 bases lay between the germline ends.

This clone showed up just a few times. This chain links TRBV30 with TRBJ1-5; D remains ambiguous. Trimming stripped 1 base from V and 2 bases from J, with 9 bases between. This CDR3 comprises 14 residues. Germline CDR1 reads GTSNPN; CDR2 reads SVGIG (reference sequence). Here the CDR3 reads CAWSARSGNQPQHF. CDR3 nucleotide sequence: TGTGCCTGGAGTGCTCGGAGCGGCAATCAGCCCCAGCATTTT.

The V call is TRBV18, the J call TRBJ2-7; D uncertain. Germline CDR1 KGHSH, CDR2 LQKENI. This CDR3 comprises 14 residues. Trimming removed 3 bases from V and 3 bases from J, with 12 bases in between. The CDR3 sequence: CASSPSGRYYEQYF. The DNA of the CDR3 is TGTGCCAGCTCACCCTCGGGCAGATACTACGAGCAGTACTTC.

The CDR3 bases are TGTGCCAGCAGCTCTCCATCCCTCCACGAGCAGTACTTC. Amino acids: CASSSPSLHEQYF. V gene TRBV7-2 combines with J gene TRBJ2-7, with D hard to call. In germline, CDR1 is SGHTA, CDR2 FQGNSA. The CDR3 has 13 amino acids. V was cut by 4 bases and J by 5 bases, with 12 bases left in between.